The TCR beta chain under discussion was sequenced for a study of PD-1 blockade in classical Hodgkin lymphoma. Using immunoSEQ multiplex PCR, the repertoire was profiled, and TCRdb retains in-frame clones only, with some absent. The table has around 39,000 clones, 76% seen once. This CDR3 contains 15 residues. With V trimmed by 4 bases and J by 3 bases, 4 bases remained unmatched. CDR1 is MNHEY and CDR2 is SVGAGI in the germline V gene. No patient escaped relapse after autologous stem cell transplantation, and brentuximab vedotin exposure varied. With respect to this clone: The antigen is unknown.

Whole-study results and caveats: Significantly greater TCR diversity emerged by C4D1 in CD4+ cells but not CD8+ cells. Similar baseline diversity was found in complete responders and newly diagnosed patients.

This clonotype was obtained from a human donor with classical Hodgkin lymphoma. The V and J genes are TRBV6-5 and TRBJ2-3, with 10 bases matching TRBD2. The material was peripheral blood mononuclear cells (PBMCs), obtained before the second cycle of nivolumab. CDR3 sequence (DNA): TGTGCCAGCAGTTCAAGCGGGGGGGGAACAGATACGCAGTATTTT. Translation gives CASSSSGGGTDTQYF.